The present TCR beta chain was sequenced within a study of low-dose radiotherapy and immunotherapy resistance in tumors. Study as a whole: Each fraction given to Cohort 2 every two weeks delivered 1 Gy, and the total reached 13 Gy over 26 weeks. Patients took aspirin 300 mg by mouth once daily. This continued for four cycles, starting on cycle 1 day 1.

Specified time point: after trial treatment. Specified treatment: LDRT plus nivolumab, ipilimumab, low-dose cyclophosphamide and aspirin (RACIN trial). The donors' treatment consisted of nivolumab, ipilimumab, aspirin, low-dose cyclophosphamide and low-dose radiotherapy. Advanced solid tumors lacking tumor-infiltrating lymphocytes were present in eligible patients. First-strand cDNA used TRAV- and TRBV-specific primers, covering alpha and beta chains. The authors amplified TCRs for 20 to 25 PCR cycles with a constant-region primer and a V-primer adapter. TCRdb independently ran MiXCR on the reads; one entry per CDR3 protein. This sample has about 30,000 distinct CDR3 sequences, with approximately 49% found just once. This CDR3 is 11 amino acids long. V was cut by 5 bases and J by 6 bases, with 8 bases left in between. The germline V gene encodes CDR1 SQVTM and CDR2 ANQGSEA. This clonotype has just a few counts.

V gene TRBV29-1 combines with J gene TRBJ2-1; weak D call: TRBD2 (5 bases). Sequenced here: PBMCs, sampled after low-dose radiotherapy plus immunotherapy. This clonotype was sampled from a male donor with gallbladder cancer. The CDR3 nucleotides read TGCAGCGTTCAAACTAGCAATGAGCAGTTCTTC. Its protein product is CSVQTSNEQFF.